The 28 T cell receptor beta chains below all came from one sample that was sequenced in a study of CD8 T cells in ankylosing spondylitis. From the 5' RACE reads, TCRdb called clonotypes with MiXCR, one entry per CDR3 protein. The sample holds around 120,000 distinct CDR3 sequences, 9.3% seen once. The sequencing sample was made of blood, either unsorted or a sorted T cell fraction (not recorded which). All receptors come from a male donor with ankylosing spondylitis or in good health (not recorded which).

This clonotype was seen at least ten times. The V call is TRBV20-1, the J call TRBJ1-4; D might be TRBD1 (5 bases). V lost 0 bases and J lost 0, with 11 bases in between. Germline V lookup: CDR1 DFQATT, CDR2 SNEGSKA (reference sequence). This CDR3 region has 16 residues. CDR3 residues: CSARDGASATNEKLFF. DNA for the CDR3: TGCAGTGCTAGAGATGGGGCAAGCGCAACTAATGAAAAACTGTTTTTT.

The sample holds many counts of this clonotype. The chain has TRBV2 and TRBJ2-7; 7 bases are shared with TRBD1. The CDR3 has 13 amino acids. V lost 7 bases and J lost 4; bases outside the gene matches: 7. Germline CDR1 reads SNHLY; CDR2 reads FYNNEI. Written as DNA, the CDR3 is TGTGCCAGCAATGACAGGGCATCATACGAGCAGTACTTC. Translation gives CASNDRASYEQYF.

This clonotype was seen only a few times. The J gene is TRBJ2-3, the V gene TRBV7-2; D uncertain. The V and J ends lost 5 bases and 2 bases respectively, with 5 bases between them. From germline, CDR1 is SGHTA and CDR2 FQGNSA. The CDR3 sequence is 12 residues long. CDR3: CASSTHTDTQYF. The CDR3 DNA reads TGTGCCAGCAGCACTCACACAGATACGCAGTATTTT.

This clonotype was detected ten times or more. The chain couples TRBV7-3 to TRBJ2-1; 14 positions match TRBD2. The CDR3 extends over 16 amino acids. The V and J ends lost 5 bases and 7 bases, in that order; junction bases with no gene match: 7. Germline CDR1 and CDR2: SGHTA and FQGTGA. The CDR3 DNA is TGTGCCAGCAGCCAGACTAGCGGGAGGGCCCTGAATGAGCAGTTCTTC. Translation gives CASSQTSGRALNEQFF.

This chain connects TRBV7-9 to TRBJ2-5, with a weak D call TRBD1 (5 bases). Deletions cut 3 bases from V and 2 bases from J, with 16 bases between. The CDR3 contains 16 residues. CDR1 is SEHNR and CDR2 is FQNEAQ in the germline V gene (reference sequence). The CDR3 sequence is CASSFPTETVQETQYF. The CDR3 nucleotides read TGTGCCAGCAGCTTTCCCACGGAGACAGTGCAAGAGACCCAGTACTTC.

V is TRBV6-1 and J is TRBJ2-3; 12 bases match TRBD2. V shed 7 bases and J 3 bases; nucleotides not matched to a gene: 11. CDR1 is MNHNS, CDR2 SASEGT, per germline. The CDR3 is made up of 17 amino acids. The CDR3 nucleotides read TGTGCCAGCAACCCCCGTCCCGGACTAGCGGGAACAGATACGCAGTATTTT. Translated: CASNPRPGLAGTDTQYF.

This clonotype has a handful of counts. The chain links TRBV12-3 or TRBV12-4 to TRBJ2-7, with D perhaps matching TRBD1 or TRBD2 (5 bases each). Trimming shortened V by 1 base and J by 2 bases, and 12 bases separated the two germline ends. The CDR3 is 15 residues long. CDR3 in amino acids: CASSLVGDGTYEQYF. The CDR3 bases are TGTGCCAGCAGTTTAGTTGGGGACGGGACCTACGAGCAGTACTTC.

This clonotype was recorded at least ten times. The genes are TRBV5-1 and TRBJ2-3, with D maybe TRBD2 (6 bases). V lost 0 bases and J lost 4, with 9 bases in between. The CDR3 consists of 14 residues. Germline loops: CDR1 SGHRS, CDR2 YFSETQ. Written as DNA, the CDR3 is TGCGCCAGCAGCTTGGGGTCTAGCGCAGATACGCAGTATTTT. Its protein is CASSLGSSADTQYF.

This clonotype appeared a few times. The chain couples TRBV6-5 to TRBJ2-1, with no clear D. The germline V and J ends were trimmed by 2 bases and 9 bases, with 11 bases remaining between them. This CDR3 contains 13 residues. Germline-derived CDR1 and CDR2 are MNHEY and SVGAGI. For the CDR3, the DNA is TGTGCCAGCAGTTACGCTCATTCTGGTGAGCAGTTCTTC. Translating it yields CASSYAHSGEQFF.

This chain joins TRBV20-1 and TRBJ2-1; 8 bases fit TRBD2. The CDR3 loop spans 15 amino acids. Trimming removed 0 bases from V and 7 bases from J; junction bases left unmatched: 8. Germline V CDR1 and CDR2: DFQATT, SNEGSKA (reference sequence). In DNA form, the CDR3 reads TGCAGTGCTAGAGATCGGGGCGGGAGGTGGAATGAGCAGTTCTTC. This sequence encodes CSARDRGGRWNEQFF.

There are many counts of this clonotype. The V and J genes are TRBV5-1 and TRBJ1-1; 8 nucleotides match TRBD1. V gave up 4 bases and J gave up 2 bases; unmatched junction bases: 7. Germline V gene sequence: CDR1 SGHRS, CDR2 YFSETQ. The CDR3 is 15 residues long. CDR3 residues: CASSAGQGFNTEAFF. The CDR3 region has the DNA TGCGCCAGCAGCGCCGGACAGGGATTTAACACTGAAGCTTTCTTT.

The chain couples TRBV21-1 to TRBJ2-7. TRBV21-1 is a pseudogene segment. CDR3 size: 14 residues. The CDR3 nucleotides are TGTGCCAGCAGCATTCGGAACATTACCTACGAGCAGTACTTC. Translating gives CASSIRNITYEQYF.

This clonotype was counted at least ten times. This chain links TRBV5-1 with TRBJ1-2, with D uncertain. Germline assignment: CDR1 SGHRS and CDR2 YFSETQ. The CDR3 has 14 residues. Between the trimmed V and J ends, which lost 2 bases and 4 bases, there was a span of 12 bases. CDR3 coding DNA: TGCGCCAGCAGCTTAGACGCGGGTCGCTATGGCTACACCTTC. The encoded protein is CASSLDAGRYGYTF.

This clonotype showed up many times. The chain employs TRBV12-3 or TRBV12-4 and TRBJ2-1; 9 nucleotides line up with TRBD1. The V gene end was trimmed by 1 base and the J gene end by 8 bases; junction bases not matched to a gene: 6. There are 15 residues in the CDR3. The CDR3 spells CASSLEGTGRYEQFF. The CDR3 DNA follows: TGTGCCAGCAGTTTAGAAGGGACAGGGCGCTATGAGCAGTTCTTC.

The chain links TRBV29-1 to TRBJ2-3; possible D gene TRBD1, 5 bases. V was cut by 3 bases and J by 0 bases, with 13 bases left in between. CDR3 length: 15 amino acids. The germline CDR1 and CDR2 sequences are SQVTM and ANQGSEA. The CDR3 region has the DNA TGCAGCGTTGAGGGGCAGACCGCTAGCACAGATACGCAGTATTTT. This gives the protein CSVEGQTASTDTQYF.

This clonotype was counted a few times. V is TRBV9 and J is TRBJ2-2, with D hard to call. This CDR3 has 16 residues. Germline CDR1 SGDLS, CDR2 YYNGEE. Trimming shortened V by 0 bases and J by 4 bases, and 13 bases separated the two germline ends. CDR3 region: CASSVGVVDPTGELFF. Here the CDR3 DNA reads TGTGCCAGCAGCGTAGGCGTAGTGGACCCCACCGGGGAGCTGTTTTTT. The full variable domain, rest sourced from reference TRBV9 and TRBJ2-2, is DSGVTQTPKHLITATGQRVTLRCSPRSGDLSVYWYQQSLDQGLQFLIQYYNGEERAKGNILERFSAQQFPDLHSELNLSSLELGDSALYFCASSVGVVDPTGELFFGEGSRLTVL.

This clonotype appeared a few times. J is TRBJ2-5 and V is TRBV15, with D unresolved. The germline V gene has CDR1 LNHNV and CDR2 YYDKDF (reference sequence). The CDR3 contains 14 residues. Trimming left V 2 bases short and J 2 bases short, with 9 bases between. The CDR3 region has the DNA TGTGCCACCAGCAGATTAGGCAAACAAGAGACCCAGTACTTC. Protein product: CATSRLGKQETQYF.

This clonotype was seen more than once but under ten times. The rearrangement joins TRBV20-1 to TRBJ2-1; D not resolved. CDR1 is DFQATT, CDR2 SNEGSKA, per germline (reference sequence). The CDR3 totals 11 residues. V lost 4 bases, J lost 4 bases, and 5 bases lay in between. DNA for the CDR3: TGCAGTGCTACCGAATACAATGAGCAGTTCTTC. Translating it yields CSATEYNEQFF.

This clonotype was counted many times. This chain links TRBV5-1 with TRBJ1-1, with D maybe TRBD1 (5 bases). Trimming cost V 1 base and J 0 bases, with 16 bases left between them. Germline CDR1 reads SGHRS; CDR2 reads YFSETQ. The length of the CDR3 is 17 residues. The chain's CDR3 is CASSLLIAGLMNTEAFF. DNA for the CDR3: TGCGCCAGCAGCTTGCTTATTGCGGGACTCATGAACACTGAAGCTTTCTTT. Filled out from reference TRBV5-1 and TRBJ1-1, the complete variable domain reads KAGVTQTPRYLIKTRGQQVTLSCSPISGHRSVSWYQQTPGQGLQFLFEYFSETQRNKGNFPGRFSGRQFSNSRSEMNVSTLELGDSALYLCASSLLIAGLMNTEAFFGQGTRLTVV.

This clonotype was counted at least ten times. The chain uses TRBV15 and TRBJ2-5; D is undetermined. V lost 0 bases and J 4 bases, leaving 3 bases between the germline ends. This CDR3 region has 12 residues. CDR1 LNHNV and CDR2 YYDKDF come from the germline V gene (reference sequence). CDR3 residues: CATSREGETQYF. The DNA of the CDR3 is TGTGCCACCAGCAGAGAGGGAGAGACCCAGTACTTC.

This clonotype has ten or more counts. J is TRBJ2-7 and V is TRBV6-2 or TRBV6-3; 8 nucleotides line up with TRBD2. V dropped 2 bases and J dropped 2; count of bases not matched to a gene: 5. CDR3 length equals 15 residues. Per germline, CDR1 MNHEY and CDR2 SVGEGT. The chain's CDR3 is CASSYERGLTYEQYF. CDR3 nucleotide sequence: TGTGCCAGCAGTTACGAGCGGGGGCTTACCTACGAGCAGTACTTC.

This clonotype was picked up many times. The chain links TRBV3-1 to TRBJ2-7, with 8 bases lining up with TRBD1. Germline CDR1 is LGHDT and CDR2 is YNNKEL (reference sequence). Unmatched junction bases numbered 12, after V lost 4 bases and J lost 4 bases. This CDR3 has 16 residues. The CDR3 sequence: CASSLLGQVAPYEQYF. The DNA for the CDR3 is TGTGCCAGCAGCCTACTGGGACAGGTGGCGCCTTACGAGCAGTACTTC.

The chain recombines TRBV5-1 with TRBJ2-3; TRBD2 might be the D (6 bases). The CDR3 totals 16 residues. Germline V gene lookup returns CDR1 SGHRS and CDR2 YFSETQ. Trimming cost V 0 bases and J 2 bases, with 13 bases left between them. The CDR3 loop is CASSLVTSFDTDTQYF. The DNA for the CDR3 is TGCGCCAGCAGCTTGGTAACTAGCTTCGACACAGATACGCAGTATTTT.

As regards this clonotype: Relative to the germline gene, one junction end is altered; a read error may explain this. The chain is built from TRBV20-1 and TRBJ2-6, with unresolved D. The germline V gene encodes CDR1 DFQATT and CDR2 SNEGSKA (reference sequence). The length of the CDR3 is 16 residues. The DNA for the CDR3 is TGCTGTGCTCTACAACGTATTGGCTCTGGGGCCAACGTCCTGACTTTC. As protein: CCALQRIGSGANVLTF.

This clonotype came up a few times. The V gene is TRBV12-3 or TRBV12-4, the J gene TRBJ2-1; D may be TRBD1 or TRBD2 (5 bases each). The V end lost 5 bases, the J end lost 6 bases, and 8 bases lay between the germline ends. This CDR3 has 12 residues. The DNA for the CDR3 is TGTGCCAGCAGTGGGGACGGCAATGAGCAGTTCTTC. The encoded protein is CASSGDGNEQFF.

This clonotype appeared a few times. The chain couples TRBV25-1 to TRBJ2-2; 9 positions match TRBD1. From germline, CDR1 is MGHDK and CDR2 SYGVNS. The length of the CDR3 is 15 residues. Unmatched junction bases numbered 4, after V lost 5 bases and J lost 3 bases. CDR3 protein: CASSSGQGYTGELFF. In nucleotides, the CDR3 is TGTGCCAGCAGTTCGGGACAGGGCTACACCGGGGAGCTGTTTTTT.

This chain connects TRBV5-1 to TRBJ2-3; tentative D call: TRBD1 (6 bases). Trimming stripped 3 bases from V and 2 bases from J, with 10 bases between. This CDR3 contains 14 residues. Germline loops: CDR1 SGHRS, CDR2 YFSETQ. The DNA of the CDR3 is TGCGCCAGCAGCTGGACAGATAACACAGATACGCAGTATTTT. Protein: CASSWTDNTDTQYF. Using reference TRBV5-1 and TRBJ2-3 for the parts outside the CDR3, the full variable domain is KAGVTQTPRYLIKTRGQQVTLSCSPISGHRSVSWYQQTPGQGLQFLFEYFSETQRNKGNFPGRFSGRQFSNSRSEMNVSTLELGDSALYLCASSWTDNTDTQYFGPGTRLTVL.

The J gene is TRBJ2-3, the V gene TRBV10-3, with 10 nucleotides matching TRBD1. The trim removed 0 bases at V and 4 bases at J, leaving 7 bases unmatched. This CDR3 has 17 residues. Germline values: CDR1 ENHRY, CDR2 SYGVKD. In DNA, the CDR3 is TGTGCCATCAGTGAGTCCCGGGACAGGGGACGATCAGATACGCAGTATTTT. Amino acids: CAISESRDRGRSDTQYF.